The next 7 T cell receptor beta chains were all read from a single sample in a study of Tregs in tolerant kidney transplant recipients. Mixed chimerism was transient after nonmyeloablative marrow transplants from related graft donors. Generated by immunoSEQ multiplex PCR, the TCRdb table keeps only in-frame clones and is missing some. Its clone listing holds some 14,000 clones. The source was CD8+ T cells from blood (PBMCs), collected 6 months after the transplant. Receptor source: a human patient who received a combined kidney and bone marrow transplant. The T cells may partly be graft donor cells.

Worth noting for this clone: The sequenced fragment ends 3 residues before the CDR3 boundary, so the rest is inferred from the germline J gene. The chain recombines TRBV19 with TRBJ1-2, with 7 bases matching TRBD1. The CDR3 spans 13 residues. Germline assignment: CDR1 LNHDA and CDR2 SQIVND (reference sequence). The sequenced part of the CDR3 DNA is TGTGCCAGTAGTATAGGAGGGGGCGTCGAC. Residues: CASSIGGGVD. In full, the CDR3 is CASSIGGGVDYTF. Full variable domain (missing parts from reference TRBV19 and TRBJ1-2): DGGITQSPKYLFRKEGQNVTLSCEQNLNHDAMYWYRQDPGQGLRLIYYSQIVNDFQKGDIAEGYSVSREKKESFPLTVTSAQKNPTAFYLCASSIGGGVDYTFGSGTRLTVV.

Of note for this clone: The read comes to an end 3 residues before the CDR3 does, leaving the germline J gene to fill in the end. The chain uses TRBV27 and TRBJ2-6; D is unresolved. The CDR3 sequence is 14 residues long. CDR1 and CDR2 from the germline V gene are MNHEY and SMNVEV (reference sequence). Deletions cut 5 bases from V and 0 bases from J, with 5 bases between. This chain's CDR3 is CASSHSSGANVLTF. CDR3 DNA (partial): TGTGCCAGCAGTCATAGCTCTGGGGCCAACGTC.

To note about this clone: The read finishes 3 residues shy of the CDR3 end, and the germline J gene is used to complete it. The gene calls are TRBV5-4 and TRBJ1-1; D unclear. This CDR3 region has 13 residues. V was shortened by 0 bases and J by 7 bases, with 10 bases between the two germline ends. From germline, CDR1 is SGHNT and CDR2 YYREEE (reference sequence). CDR3 sequence: CASSLDAAGEAFF. Partial CDR3 DNA: TGTGCCAGCAGCTTGGACGCGGCTGGTGAA. The variable domain in full, with the rest retrieved from reference TRBV5-4 and TRBJ1-1, is ETGVTQSPTHLIKTRGQQVTLRCSSQSGHNTVSWYQQALGQGPQFIFQYYREEENGRGNFPPRFSGLQFPNYSSELNVNALELDDSALYLCASSLDAAGEAFFGQGTRLTVV.

On this clone itself: The read falls 3 residues short of the CDR3 end, and the missing part is taken from the germline J gene. The J gene is TRBJ1-1, the V gene TRBV19, with D unclear. V was trimmed by 3 bases and J by 7 bases, leaving 9 bases between them. The CDR3 has 12 amino acids. Germline CDR1 LNHDA, CDR2 SQIVND (reference sequence). CDR3 DNA, as far as it was read: TGTGCCAGTAGTATGGGCGGACTTGAA. Translating gives CASSMGGLE. The whole CDR3 region reads CASSMGGLEAFF.

About this clone itself: Relative to the germline gene, one junction end is altered; a read error may explain this. The read halts 3 residues ahead of the CDR3 end, with the missing end drawn from the germline J gene. The V and J genes are TRBV7-6 and TRBJ2-3; 9 nucleotides match TRBD2. Germline assignment: CDR1 SGHVS and CDR2 FNYEAQ. This CDR3 is built from 16 residues. The CDR3 DNA, read in part, is TGTGCCAGCACCTTAGCGGCTAGCGGGGTCACAGATACG. As protein: CASTLAASGVTDT. The entire CDR3 is CASTLAASGVTDTQYF.

About this clone: The CDR3 goes on 3 residues after the read ends, and that part is filled in from the germline J gene. The chain carries TRBV19 and TRBJ2-7; 13 bases align to TRBD2. Looked up from germline, CDR1 is LNHDA and CDR2 is SQIVND (reference sequence). This CDR3 region has 16 residues. V was pared by 8 bases and J by 4 bases, with 11 bases of the junction left unmatched. The part of the CDR3 DNA that was read is TGTGCCAGTCGACTAACTAGCGGGGGGGCATATTACGAG. Translation gives CASRLTSGGAYYE. Given in full, the CDR3 is CASRLTSGGAYYEQYF.

Concerning this clone: The sequenced fragment ends 3 residues before the CDR3 boundary, so the rest is inferred from the germline J gene. The chain links TRBV4-1 to TRBJ1-2; D gene uncertain. The V and J ends lost 0 bases and 5 bases respectively, with 4 bases between them. Germline V gene sequence: CDR1 MGHRA, CDR2 YSYEKL. This CDR3 region has 12 residues. CDR3 protein: CASSQDPYGYTF. The part of the CDR3 DNA that was read is TGCGCCAGCAGCCAAGATCCGTATGGC.